This T cell receptor (beta chain) comes out of a study of identical twins' blood T cells. The CDR3 extends over 15 amino acids. Trimming took 6 bases from V and 0 from J, leaving 12 bases between them. The germline V gene encodes CDR1 ENHRY and CDR2 SYGVKD. TCRdb used MiXCR to reprocess the 5' RACE reads, holding one entry per CDR3 protein. The profile covers hundreds of thousands of distinct CDR3 sequences, with about 28% appearing a single time and 6.1% taken by the ten largest. The clonotype originates from a woman aged 18-55 years in good health. The material sequenced was PBMCs. The rearrangement links TRBV10-3 to TRBJ1-5; the D gene is possibly TRBD1 (5 bases). The CDR3 coding sequence is TGTGCCATCAGCCTTGGGGGGACTAGCAATCAGCCCCAGCATTTT. Translating it yields CAISLGGTSNQPQHF.